This T cell receptor beta chain was recorded in a study of cytomegalovirus exposure and HLA in healthy donors. The CDR3 extends over 13 amino acids. Germline V gene data show CDR1 as SGHDT and CDR2 as YYEEEE. After removal of 3 bases from V and 2 bases from J, the junction contained 2 bases not matched to a gene. With regard to this clone: Its antigen remains unidentified.

Study results and limitations: The likely explanation for a cluster of highly shared sequence variants was sequencing artifact.

PCR was performed using 60 Vbeta and 13 Jbeta primers. Generated by immunoSEQ multiplex PCR, the TCRdb table keeps only in-frame clones and is missing some. This table has approximately 110,000 clones, 74% appearing once. This receptor was taken from a young man in good health and CMV-seropositive. Specimen: PBMCs. The chain carries TRBV5-6 and TRBJ2-7; 7 nucleotides align to TRBD1. DNA for the CDR3: TGTGCCAGCAGCTCCGGGACAGCCTACGAGCAGTACTTC. It yields the protein CASSSGTAYEQYF.